One sample yielded the 23 T cell receptor beta chains listed below, sequenced in a study of T cells in Graves' hyperthyroidism and ophthalmopathy. Amplified regions were TCR beta CDR3 sequences from RNA transcripts. The HTBI primer set was used in a first-round RT-PCR of the TCR CDR3. TCRdb re-analysed the multiplex PCR reads in MiXCR, keeping a single row per CDR3 protein. The sample holds some 620,000 distinct CDR3 sequences, around 15% seen once. Specimen: blood. The receptor source for this set is a woman in her twenties or thirties with Graves' hyperthyroidism.

This clonotype was recorded a few times. The chain links TRBV20-1 to TRBJ2-7; D is ambiguous. The germline V gene encodes CDR1 DFQATT and CDR2 SNEGSKA (reference sequence). The CDR3 length is 11 residues. Trimming stripped 6 bases from V and 4 bases from J, with 10 bases between. This chain's CDR3 is CSALDTYEQYF. The DNA of the CDR3 is TGCAGTGCCCTCGATACTTACGAGCAGTACTTC.

A remark on this clonotype: This sequence may be a read error, since a much larger clone differs from it by one base. The chain uses TRBV5-1 and TRBJ1-1, with 8 nucleotides matching TRBD1. Germline V lookup: CDR1 SGHRS, CDR2 YFSETQ. The CDR3 extends over 14 amino acids. V was clipped by 5 bases and J by 1 base; unmatched bases: 4. The CDR3: CASRDRAGNTEAFF. For the CDR3, the DNA is TGCGCCAGCAGGGACAGGGCCGGGAACACTGAAGCTTTCTTT.

This clonotype was recorded many times. The rearrangement uses TRBV28 and TRBJ2-4; 9 bases are shared with TRBD2. In germline, CDR1 is MDHEN, CDR2 SYDVKM. V lost 7 bases and J lost 0; bases outside the gene matches: 7. The CDR3 has 16 amino acids. The CDR3 DNA reads TGTGCCAGCACTTCCGGGACTAGCTTAGCCAAAAACATTCAGTACTTC. This codes for CASTSGTSLAKNIQYF.

The chain has TRBV24-1 and TRBJ2-1, with 10 bases that match TRBD2. The CDR3 is 16 residues long. V shed 1 base, J shed 8 bases, and the junction held 7 bases outside the gene matches. CDR1 is KGHDR and CDR2 is SFDVKD in the germline V gene. The CDR3 spells CATSDLTSGNMDEQFF. The CDR3 DNA reads as TGTGCCACCAGTGATTTAACTAGCGGGAATATGGATGAGCAGTTCTTC.

This clonotype showed up many times. J is TRBJ1-5 and V is TRBV30; D may be TRBD1 (5 bases). The germline gives CDR1 GTSNPN, CDR2 SVGIG (reference sequence). The CDR3 spans 13 residues. V dropped 0 bases and J dropped 7 bases, with 10 bases sitting between them. The CDR3 nucleotides read TGTGCCTGGAGTGTACAGGAGGGACAGCCCCAGCATTTT. It encodes CAWSVQEGQPQHF.

This clonotype was seen just once. This chain links TRBV29-1 with TRBJ1-2; D call uncertain. Germline V gene sequence: CDR1 SQVTM, CDR2 ANQGSEA. The V gene lost 1 base and the J gene lost 4 bases, with 4 bases spanning the gap. The CDR3 is 11 residues long. The CDR3 reads CSVEGVYGYTF. Written as DNA, the CDR3 is TGCAGCGTTGAAGGAGTCTATGGCTACACCTTC.

This clonotype was seen repeatedly, ten times or more. The chain uses TRBV12-3 or TRBV12-4 and TRBJ1-5, with D possibly matching TRBD1 (5 bases). V shed 6 bases and J shed 1 base, with 10 bases lying between them. This CDR3 is built from 14 residues. In DNA form, the CDR3 reads TGTGCCAGCAGAAGGGACGGAAGCAATCAGCCCCAGCATTTT. Its protein is CASRRDGSNQPQHF.

This rearrangement joins TRBV9 to TRBJ2-2; 8 positions match TRBD2. CDR1 is SGDLS and CDR2 is YYNGEE in the germline V gene. With 8 bases clipped from V and 6 bases from J, the junction kept 3 bases outside the gene matches. The CDR3 is 12 amino acids. CDR3 region: CASLAGSGELFF. The DNA of the CDR3 is TGTGCCAGTTTAGCGGGGTCCGGGGAGCTGTTTTTT.

The rearrangement links TRBV20-1 to TRBJ2-7, with 9 bases that match TRBD2. Per the germline V gene, CDR1 is DFQATT and CDR2 is SNEGSKA (reference sequence). This CDR3 region has 14 residues. V lost 6 bases, J lost 4 bases, and 10 bases stayed unmatched. For the CDR3, the DNA is TGCAGTGCCACCGGGCGGGAGGGCCTATACGAGCAGTACTTC. Translation gives CSATGREGLYEQYF.

This clonotype has at least ten counts. The chain combines TRBV29-1 with TRBJ1-2, with D possibly being TRBD1 (5 bases). V was pared by 4 bases and J by 3 bases, with 9 bases between. The CDR3 loop spans 12 amino acids. Germline loops: CDR1 SQVTM, CDR2 ANQGSEA. The CDR3 nucleotides are TGCAGCGTTGGTGTGGGGGACTATGGCTACACCTTC. Its translation: CSVGVGDYGYTF.

This clonotype has ten or more counts. V usage is TRBV28 and J usage is TRBJ2-7; 7 bases map to TRBD1. The CDR3 runs 14 residues. Germline values: CDR1 MDHEN, CDR2 SYDVKM. Germline trimming cut 6 bases from V and 3 bases from J; bases unmatched to any gene: 8. The CDR3, as DNA: TGTGCCAGCAGGCCCCGACAGGGAGTCTACGAGCAGTACTTC. Amino acid sequence: CASRPRQGVYEQYF.

This clonotype was observed many times. The chain joins TRBV7-2 to TRBJ2-1; D perhaps matches TRBD1 (6 bases). This CDR3 is 15 amino acids long. Trimming took off 5 bases at V and 8 bases at J, with 19 bases between the two ends. Looked up from germline, CDR1 is SGHTA and CDR2 is FQGNSA. The CDR3 DNA follows: TGTGCCAGCAGCCCCGAGTACAGGGTATACGATGAGCAGTTCTTC. It translates to CASSPEYRVYDEQFF.

This clonotype appeared many times. This CDR3 is CASQAGTNYGYTF. The CDR3 nucleotides read TGTGCAAGTCAAGCAGGGACTAACTATGGCTACACCTTC. V gene TRBV28 combines with J gene TRBJ1-2; tentative D call: TRBD1 (5 bases). Germline CDR1 MDHEN, CDR2 SYDVKM. The CDR3 has 13 residues.

The genes are TRBV11-2 and TRBJ2-2, with 7 bases that match TRBD2. The J segment lost 6 bases and the V segment lost 8 bases, leaving 9 bases of the junction unmatched. Germline V lookup: CDR1 SGHAT, CDR2 FQNNGV. The CDR3 loop spans 14 amino acids. The chain's CDR3 is CASRSGREAGELFF. In DNA, the CDR3 is TGTGCCAGCCGCTCAGGGAGGGAGGCCGGGGAGCTGTTTTTT.

This clonotype was detected ten times or more. The CDR3 region is CASSPPQGNWYF. DNA of the CDR3: TGTGCCAGCTCACCCCCACAGGGTAATTGGTACTTC. This sequence joins TRBV18 and TRBJ2-5; possibly TRBD1 for D (6 bases). The CDR3 is 12 amino acids. Germline CDR1 is KGHSH and CDR2 is LQKENI. The V end lost 3 bases, the J end lost 13 bases, and 15 bases lay between the germline ends.

This clonotype has a count of ten or more. The chain joins TRBV6-1 to TRBJ2-1; 8 bases match TRBD2. The CDR3 contains 15 residues. Germline V CDR1 and CDR2: MNHNS, SASEGT. V was pared by 5 bases and J by 10 bases, with 13 bases of the junction left unmatched. As DNA, the CDR3 is TGTGCCAGCAGTTCGTGGCGGGAGGACCCCGGAGAGCAGTTCTTC. Translation gives CASSSWREDPGEQFF.

Regarding this clonotype: Given a much more abundant clone one base away, this may be a read error. The CDR3 DNA reads as TGCGGTGCTTCCGGGACAGGGATTCAGCCCCAGCATTTT. This gives the protein CGASGTGIQPQHF. The V and J genes are TRBV20-1 and TRBJ1-5; 9 bases match TRBD1. The CDR3 is 13 amino acids. In germline, CDR1 is DFQATT, CDR2 SNEGSKA (reference sequence).

In this sample, this clonotype turned up a few times. This chain connects TRBV5-1 to TRBJ2-2; no reliable D call. This CDR3 contains 16 residues. Germline lookup yields CDR1 SGHRS and CDR2 YFSETQ. V was cut by 2 bases and J by 0 bases, with 11 bases left in between. In DNA form, the CDR3 reads TGCGCCAGCAGCTTCCTGCGGACCCCGAACACCGGGGAGCTGTTTTTT. Protein product: CASSFLRTPNTGELFF.

J is TRBJ2-7 and V is TRBV10-1, with D unclear. The length of the CDR3 is 14 residues. V was clipped by 6 bases and J by 5 bases, with 17 bases between them. Looked up from germline, CDR1 is WNHNN and CDR2 is SYGVQD (reference sequence). The CDR3 loop is CASSQANSPHEQYF. In DNA form, the CDR3 reads TGCGCCAGCAGCCAGGCTAATAGCCCCCACGAGCAGTACTTC.

The chain recombines TRBV18 with TRBJ1-6, with D perhaps TRBD1 (6 bases). Germline V gene sequence: CDR1 KGHSH, CDR2 LQKENI. The CDR3 contains 17 residues. With 3 bases removed from V and 5 bases from J, the gap between germline ends came to 17 bases. Here the CDR3 reads CASSPRNLAGDNSPLHF. The DNA of the CDR3 is TGTGCCAGCTCACCCCGAAACCTGGCAGGGGATAATTCACCCCTCCACTTT.

This clonotype showed up many times. This chain links TRBV5-1 with TRBJ1-1, with D possibly TRBD1 on 5 matching bases. Trimming stripped 0 bases from V and 5 bases from J, with 8 bases between. Germline CDR1 is SGHRS and CDR2 is YFSETQ. The CDR3 runs to 13 residues. CDR3 region: CASSLAGLTEAFF. CDR3 coding DNA: TGCGCCAGCAGCTTGGCAGGGTTAACTGAAGCTTTCTTT.

There are many counts of this clonotype. Its ends do not fully match the called genes, so a read error is possible. The chain joins TRBV5-1 to TRBJ2-1; a weak D match, TRBD2 (5 bases). The CDR3 runs to 13 residues. Germline CDR1 is SGHRS and CDR2 is YFSETQ. CDR3 sequence (DNA): TGTGCCAGCAGCTTAGACCCGGGAAATGAGCAGTTCTTC. Protein product: CASSLDPGNEQFF.

This sequence joins TRBV5-1 and TRBJ1-2; 7 bases align to TRBD1. The CDR3 totals 12 residues. J lost 8 bases, V lost 0 bases, and 1 base had no gene match. The germline V gene encodes CDR1 SGHRS and CDR2 YFSETQ. In nucleotides, the CDR3 is TGCGCCAGCAGCTTGGCGGACAGGGGCTACACCTTC. The encoded protein is CASSLADRGYTF. Drawing the rest from reference TRBV5-1 and TRBJ1-2, the complete variable domain is KAGVTQTPRYLIKTRGQQVTLSCSPISGHRSVSWYQQTPGQGLQFLFEYFSETQRNKGNFPGRFSGRQFSNSRSEMNVSTLELGDSALYLCASSLADRGYTFGSGTRLTVV.